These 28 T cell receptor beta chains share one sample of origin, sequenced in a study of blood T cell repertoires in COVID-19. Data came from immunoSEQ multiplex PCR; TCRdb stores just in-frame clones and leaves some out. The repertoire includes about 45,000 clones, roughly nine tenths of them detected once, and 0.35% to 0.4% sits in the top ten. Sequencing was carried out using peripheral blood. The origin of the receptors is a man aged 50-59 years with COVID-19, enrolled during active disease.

DNA for the CDR3: TGTGCCAGCAGTAACAGGGTTACTGAAGCTTTCTTT. This sequence encodes CASSNRVTEAFF. This chain links TRBV6-5 with TRBJ1-1; maybe TRBD1 (6 bases). This CDR3 contains 12 residues. Germline loops: CDR1 MNHEY, CDR2 SVGAGI. V lost 5 bases to trimming and J lost 5 bases, with 9 bases between them.

The CDR3 DNA reads TGCGCCAGCAGCTTGGGGGCCTCGGGGAACAATGAGCAGTTCTTC. It encodes CASSLGASGNNEQFF. J is TRBJ2-1 and V is TRBV5-1, with D perhaps TRBD2 (5 bases). The germline V and J ends were trimmed by 0 bases and 5 bases, with 12 bases remaining between them. Germline CDR1 is SGHRS and CDR2 is YFSETQ. The CDR3 has 15 amino acids.

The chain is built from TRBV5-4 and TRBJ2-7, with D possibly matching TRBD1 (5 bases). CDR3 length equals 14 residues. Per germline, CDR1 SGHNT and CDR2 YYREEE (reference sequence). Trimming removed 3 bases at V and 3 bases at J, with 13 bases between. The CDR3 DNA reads TGTGCCAGCAGCTGGGGCGGACCACTCTACGAGCAGTACTTC. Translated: CASSWGGPLYEQYF.

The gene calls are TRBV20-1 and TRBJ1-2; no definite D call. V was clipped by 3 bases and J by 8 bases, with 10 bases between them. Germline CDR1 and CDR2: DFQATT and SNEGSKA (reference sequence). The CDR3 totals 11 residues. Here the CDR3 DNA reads TGCAGTGCTAGCCAGACAAGCGGCTACACCTTC. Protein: CSASQTSGYTF.

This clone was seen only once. CDR3 protein: CASSATGAGNTIYF. Written as DNA, the CDR3 is TGCGCCAGCAGCGCGACAGGGGCTGGAAACACCATATATTTT. The chain combines TRBV5-1 with TRBJ1-3, with 8 bases matching TRBD1. CDR1 is SGHRS, CDR2 YFSETQ, per germline. CDR3 length: 14 amino acids. V shed 4 bases, J shed 2 bases, and the junction held 2 bases outside the gene matches.

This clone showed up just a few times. The CDR3 is CASSLGLGLGNQPQHF. Written as DNA, the CDR3 is TGTGCCAGCAGTTTAGGGCTGGGGCTTGGCAATCAGCCCCAGCATTTT. The chain recombines TRBV28 with TRBJ1-5, with D possibly matching TRBD1 (5 bases). The CDR3 consists of 16 residues. The V gene's germline CDR1 is MDHEN and CDR2 SYDVKM. Trimming left V 2 bases short and J 2 bases short, with 13 bases between.

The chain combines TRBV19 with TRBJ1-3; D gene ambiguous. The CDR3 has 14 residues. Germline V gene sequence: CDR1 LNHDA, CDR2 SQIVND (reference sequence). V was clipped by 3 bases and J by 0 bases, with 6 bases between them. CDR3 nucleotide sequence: TGTGCCAGTAGTATCTCCGGCTCTGGAAACACCATATATTTT. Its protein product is CASSISGSGNTIYF.

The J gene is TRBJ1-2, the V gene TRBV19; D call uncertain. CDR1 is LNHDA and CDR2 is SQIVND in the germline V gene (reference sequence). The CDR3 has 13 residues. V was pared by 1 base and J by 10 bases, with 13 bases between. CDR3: CASSIGTVPIYTF. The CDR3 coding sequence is TGTGCCAGTAGTATAGGTACGGTCCCCATCTACACCTTC.

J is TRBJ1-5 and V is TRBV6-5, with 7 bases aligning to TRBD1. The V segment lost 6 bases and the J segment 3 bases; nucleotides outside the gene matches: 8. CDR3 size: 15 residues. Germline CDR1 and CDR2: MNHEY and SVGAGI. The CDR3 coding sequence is TGTGCCAGCAGCGAGGGACAGTCTTACAATCAGCCCCAGCATTTT. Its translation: CASSEGQSYNQPQHF.

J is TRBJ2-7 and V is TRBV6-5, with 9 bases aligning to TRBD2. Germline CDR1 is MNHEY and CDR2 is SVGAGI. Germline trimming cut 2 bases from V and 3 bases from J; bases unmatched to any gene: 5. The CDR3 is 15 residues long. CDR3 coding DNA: TGTGCCAGCAGTTACGAGCCTAGCGGGGTCTACGAGCAGTACTTC. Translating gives CASSYEPSGVYEQYF.

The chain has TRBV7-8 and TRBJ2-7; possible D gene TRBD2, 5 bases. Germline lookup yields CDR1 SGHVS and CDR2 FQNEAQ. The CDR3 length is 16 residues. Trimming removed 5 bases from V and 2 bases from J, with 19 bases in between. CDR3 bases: TGTGCCAGCAGCCCGTTTCTCGGGGTAGGTCCCTACGAGCAGTACTTC. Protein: CASSPFLGVGPYEQYF.

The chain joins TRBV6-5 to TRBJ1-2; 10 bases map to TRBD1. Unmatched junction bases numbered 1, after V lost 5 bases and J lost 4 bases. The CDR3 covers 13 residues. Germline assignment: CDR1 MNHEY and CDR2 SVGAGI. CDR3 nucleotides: TGTGCCAGCAGTAGGACAGGGGGCTATGGCTACACCTTC. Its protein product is CASSRTGGYGYTF.

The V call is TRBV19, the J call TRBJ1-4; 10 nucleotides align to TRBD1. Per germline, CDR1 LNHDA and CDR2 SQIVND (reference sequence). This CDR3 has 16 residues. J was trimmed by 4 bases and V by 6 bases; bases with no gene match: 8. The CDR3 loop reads CASRPTGGLNNEKLFF. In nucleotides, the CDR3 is TGTGCCAGTAGGCCGACAGGGGGCCTAAATAATGAAAAACTGTTTTTT.

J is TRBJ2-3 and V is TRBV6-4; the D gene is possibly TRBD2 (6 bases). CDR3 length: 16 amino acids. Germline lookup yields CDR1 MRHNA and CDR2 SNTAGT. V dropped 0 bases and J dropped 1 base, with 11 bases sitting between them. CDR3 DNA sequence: TGTGCCAGCAGTGACTCACCGGGAGTCGGCACAGATACGCAGTATTTT. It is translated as CASSDSPGVGTDTQYF.

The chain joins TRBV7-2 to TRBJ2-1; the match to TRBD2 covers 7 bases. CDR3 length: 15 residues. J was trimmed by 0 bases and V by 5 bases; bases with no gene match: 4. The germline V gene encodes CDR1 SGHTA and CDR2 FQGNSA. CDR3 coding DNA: TGTGCCAGCAGCCCTAGCGGAACCTCCTACAATGAGCAGTTCTTC. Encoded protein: CASSPSGTSYNEQFF.

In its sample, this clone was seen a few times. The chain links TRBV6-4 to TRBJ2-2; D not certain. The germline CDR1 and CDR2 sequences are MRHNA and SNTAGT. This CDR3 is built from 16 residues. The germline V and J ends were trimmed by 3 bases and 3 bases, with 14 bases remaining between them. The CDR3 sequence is CASSESERGHTGELFF. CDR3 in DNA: TGTGCCAGCAGTGAGTCGGAACGAGGCCACACCGGGGAGCTGTTTTTT.

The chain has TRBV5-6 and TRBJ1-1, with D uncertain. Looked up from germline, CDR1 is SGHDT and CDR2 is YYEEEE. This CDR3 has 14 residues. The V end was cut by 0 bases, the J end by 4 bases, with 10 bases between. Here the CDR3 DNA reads TGTGCCAGCAGCTTGGGCCCCCAACTCACTGAAGCTTTCTTT. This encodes CASSLGPQLTEAFF.

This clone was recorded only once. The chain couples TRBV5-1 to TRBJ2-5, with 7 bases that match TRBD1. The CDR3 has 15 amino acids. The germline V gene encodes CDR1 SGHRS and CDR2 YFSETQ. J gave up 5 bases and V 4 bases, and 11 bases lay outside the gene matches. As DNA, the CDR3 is TGCGCCAGCAGCCCCGGGGAAGGGGGCTCTGAGACCCAGTACTTC. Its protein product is CASSPGEGGSETQYF.

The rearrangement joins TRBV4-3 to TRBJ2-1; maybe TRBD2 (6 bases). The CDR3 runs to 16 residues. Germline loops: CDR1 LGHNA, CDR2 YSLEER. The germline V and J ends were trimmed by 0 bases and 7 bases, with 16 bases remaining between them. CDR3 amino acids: CASSQDGFQGLNEQFF. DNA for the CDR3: TGCGCCAGCAGCCAAGACGGTTTTCAGGGACTTAATGAGCAGTTCTTC.

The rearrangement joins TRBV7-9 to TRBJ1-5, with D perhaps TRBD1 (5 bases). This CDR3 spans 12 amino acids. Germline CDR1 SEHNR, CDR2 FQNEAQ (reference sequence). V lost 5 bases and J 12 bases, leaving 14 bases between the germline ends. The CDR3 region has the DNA TGTGCCAGCAGCCTATCCTCGGGGGACCAGCATTTT. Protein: CASSLSSGDQHF.

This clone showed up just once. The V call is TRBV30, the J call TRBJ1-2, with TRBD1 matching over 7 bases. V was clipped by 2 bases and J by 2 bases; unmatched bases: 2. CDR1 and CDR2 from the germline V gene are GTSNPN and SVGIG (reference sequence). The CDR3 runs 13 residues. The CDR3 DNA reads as TGTGCCTGGAGTCAACAGGGGAACTATGGCTACACCTTC. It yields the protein CAWSQQGNYGYTF.

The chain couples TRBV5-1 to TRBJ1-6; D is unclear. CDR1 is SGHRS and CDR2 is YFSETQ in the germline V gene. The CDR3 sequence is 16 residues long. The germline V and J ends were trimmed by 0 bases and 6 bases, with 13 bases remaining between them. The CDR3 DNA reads TGCGCCAGCAGCTTGGAACTAGCGGGTGGTAATTCACCCCTCCACTTT. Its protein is CASSLELAGGNSPLHF.

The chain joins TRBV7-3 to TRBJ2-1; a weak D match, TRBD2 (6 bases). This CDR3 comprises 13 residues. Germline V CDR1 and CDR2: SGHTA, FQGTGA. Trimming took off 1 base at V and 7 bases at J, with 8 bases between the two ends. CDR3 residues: CASSLSLANEQFF. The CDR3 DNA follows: TGTGCCAGCAGCTTAAGTCTAGCGAATGAGCAGTTCTTC.

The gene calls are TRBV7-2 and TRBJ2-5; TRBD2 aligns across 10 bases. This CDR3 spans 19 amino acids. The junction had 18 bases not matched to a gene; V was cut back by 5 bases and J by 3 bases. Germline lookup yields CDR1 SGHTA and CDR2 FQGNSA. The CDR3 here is CASSPRYQYGLADKETQYF. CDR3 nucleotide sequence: TGTGCCAGCAGCCCCAGGTACCAATACGGACTAGCGGATAAAGAGACCCAGTACTTC.

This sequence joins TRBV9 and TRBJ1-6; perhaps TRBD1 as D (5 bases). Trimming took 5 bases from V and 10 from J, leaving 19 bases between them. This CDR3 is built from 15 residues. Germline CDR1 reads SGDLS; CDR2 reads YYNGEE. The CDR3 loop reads CASSITGVSSSPLHF. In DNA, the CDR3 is TGTGCCAGCAGTATCACAGGTGTTTCGAGCTCACCCCTCCACTTT.

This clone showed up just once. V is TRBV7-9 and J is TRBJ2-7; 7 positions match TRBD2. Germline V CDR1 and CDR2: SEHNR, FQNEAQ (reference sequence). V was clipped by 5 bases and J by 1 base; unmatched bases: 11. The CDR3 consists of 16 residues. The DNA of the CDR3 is TGTGCCAGCAGCAAATGGGGGGGAGCCACTTCCTACGAGCAGTACTTC. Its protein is CASSKWGGATSYEQYF. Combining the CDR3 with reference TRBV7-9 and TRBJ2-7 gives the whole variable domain DTGVSQNPRHKITKRGQNVTFRCDPISEHNRLYWYRQTLGQGPEFLTYFQNEAQLEKSRLLSDRFSAERPKGSFSTLEIQRTEQGDSAMYLCASSKWGGATSYEQYFGPGTRLTVT.

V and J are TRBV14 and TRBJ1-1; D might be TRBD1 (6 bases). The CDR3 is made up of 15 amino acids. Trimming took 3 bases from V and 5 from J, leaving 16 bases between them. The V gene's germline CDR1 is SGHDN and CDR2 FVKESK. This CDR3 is CASSQGQLGGTEAFF. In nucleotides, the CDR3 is TGTGCCAGCAGCCAGGGACAACTCGGCGGGACTGAAGCTTTCTTT. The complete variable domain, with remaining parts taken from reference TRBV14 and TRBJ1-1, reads EAGVTQFPSHSVIEKGQTVTLRCDPISGHDNLYWYRRVMGKEIKFLLHFVKESKQDESGMPNNRFLAERTGGTYSTLKVQPAELEDSGVYFCASSQGQLGGTEAFFGQGTRLTVV.

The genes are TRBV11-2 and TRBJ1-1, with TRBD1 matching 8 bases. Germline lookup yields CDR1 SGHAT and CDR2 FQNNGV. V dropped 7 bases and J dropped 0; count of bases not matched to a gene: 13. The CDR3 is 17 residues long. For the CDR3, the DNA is TGTGCCAGCAACAAAAACAGGGGGGGAAGTTTGAACACTGAAGCTTTCTTT. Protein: CASNKNRGGSLNTEAFF.